This TCR beta chain was profiled in a study of metastatic and nonmetastatic thyroid tumors. Overall study: Repertoire comparison spanned blood and tumor or nodule tissue of malignant and benign thyroid patients.

Each patient went into thyroid surgery without having received any treatment. General study results and limits: TCR beta diversity was reportedly significantly higher in malignant thyroid tumors than benign nodules, in blood and tumor.

This clone was seen only a few times. The antigen remains unidentified. With MiXCR, TCRdb reprocessed the PCR reads. The table records around 20,000 clones, about a quarter of them present only once. V gave up 5 bases and J gave up 4 bases, with 15 bases separating them. Germline CDR1 reads SGHNT; CDR2 reads YENEEA. The CDR3 is 15 residues long. J is TRBJ1-3 and V is TRBV11-3; the D gene is possibly TRBD1 (6 bases). The sequenced material came from blood. The TCR originated in a female donor with papillary thyroid cancer or a benign thyroid nodule (not recorded which). Some clones in this sample may be carry-over from other donors' samples. The CDR3 DNA reads TGTGCCAGCAGCGTACAGGGTTTTGGAGGAAACACCATATATTTT. Amino acids: CASSVQGFGGNTIYF.